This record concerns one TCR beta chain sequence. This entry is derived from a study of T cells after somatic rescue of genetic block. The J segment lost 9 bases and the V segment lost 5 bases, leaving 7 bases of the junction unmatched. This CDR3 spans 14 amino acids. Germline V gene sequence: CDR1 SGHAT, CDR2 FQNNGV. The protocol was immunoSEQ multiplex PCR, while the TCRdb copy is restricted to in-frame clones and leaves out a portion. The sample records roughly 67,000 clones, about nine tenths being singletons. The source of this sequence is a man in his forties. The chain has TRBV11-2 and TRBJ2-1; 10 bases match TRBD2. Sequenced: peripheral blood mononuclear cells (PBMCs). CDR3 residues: CASSPGLALREQFF. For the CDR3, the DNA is TGTGCCAGCAGCCCGGGACTAGCGCTCCGTGAGCAGTTCTTC. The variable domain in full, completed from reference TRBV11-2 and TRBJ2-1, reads EAGVAQSPRYKIIEKRQSVAFWCNPISGHATLYWYQQILGQGPKLLIQFQNNGVVDDSQLPKDRFSAERLKGVDSTLKIQPAKLEDSAVYLCASSPGLALREQFFGPGTRLTVL.